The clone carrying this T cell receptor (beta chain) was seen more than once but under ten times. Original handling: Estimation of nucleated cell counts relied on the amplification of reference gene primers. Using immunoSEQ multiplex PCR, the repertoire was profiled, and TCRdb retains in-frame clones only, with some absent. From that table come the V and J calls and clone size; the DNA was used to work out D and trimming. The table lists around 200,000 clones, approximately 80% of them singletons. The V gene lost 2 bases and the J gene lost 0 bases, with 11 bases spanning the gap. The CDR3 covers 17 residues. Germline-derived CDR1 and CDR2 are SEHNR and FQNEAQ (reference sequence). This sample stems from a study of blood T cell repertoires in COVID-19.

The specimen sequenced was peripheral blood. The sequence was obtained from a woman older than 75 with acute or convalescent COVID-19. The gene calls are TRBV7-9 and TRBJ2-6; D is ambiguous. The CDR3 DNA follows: TGTGCCAGCAGCTTAAGAGAAAAATTCTCTGGGGCCAACGTCCTGACTTTC. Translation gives CASSLREKFSGANVLTF.